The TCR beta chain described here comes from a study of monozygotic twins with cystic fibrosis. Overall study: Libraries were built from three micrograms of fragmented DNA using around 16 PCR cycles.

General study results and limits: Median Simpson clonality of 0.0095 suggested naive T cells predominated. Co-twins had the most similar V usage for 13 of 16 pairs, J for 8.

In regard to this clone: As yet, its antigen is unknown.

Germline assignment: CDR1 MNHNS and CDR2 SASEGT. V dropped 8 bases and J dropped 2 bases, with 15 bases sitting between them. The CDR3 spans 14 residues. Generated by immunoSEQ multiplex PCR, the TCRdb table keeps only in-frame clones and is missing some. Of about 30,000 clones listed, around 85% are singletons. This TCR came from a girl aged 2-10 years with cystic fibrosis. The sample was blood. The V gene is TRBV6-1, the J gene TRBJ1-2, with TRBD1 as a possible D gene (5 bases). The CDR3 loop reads CASGGGQRNYGYTF. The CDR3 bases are TGTGCCAGCGGGGGTGGACAAAGGAACTATGGCTACACCTTC.